These 10 T cell receptor beta chains share one sample of origin, sequenced in a study of T cells in Graves' hyperthyroidism and ophthalmopathy. What was amplified from RNA transcripts were TCR beta CDR3 regions. The TCR CDR3 first-round RT-PCR relied on the HTBI primer set. TCRdb used MiXCR to reprocess the multiplex PCR reads, holding one entry per CDR3 protein. This sample yields around 340,000 distinct CDR3 sequences, of which more than 11% are seen a single time; roughly 25% belongs to the top ten. The source material was blood. These receptors were obtained from a woman aged 25 to 45 with Graves' hyperthyroidism.

This clonotype was seen a few times. The chain couples TRBV15 to TRBJ1-1; 10 nucleotides align to TRBD1. With 1 base clipped from V and 6 bases from J, the junction kept 2 bases outside the gene matches. Germline V lookup: CDR1 LNHNV, CDR2 YYDKDF (reference sequence). This CDR3 has 14 residues. The CDR3 sequence: CATSRAGTGAEAFF. The CDR3 coding sequence is TGTGCCACCAGCAGAGCCGGGACAGGGGCTGAAGCTTTCTTT.

The sample holds many counts of this clonotype. The chain is built from TRBV11-2 and TRBJ1-2; no clear D. The length of the CDR3 is 13 residues. Trimming stripped 3 bases from V and 4 bases from J, with 9 bases between. Germline CDR1 SGHAT, CDR2 FQNNGV. DNA for the CDR3: TGTGCCAGCAGCTTCTCAGAGAGCTATGGCTACACCTTC. Protein sequence: CASSFSESYGYTF.

This clonotype showed up just a few times. The chain links TRBV27 to TRBJ1-6; weak D call: TRBD1 (5 bases). Germline assignment: CDR1 MNHEY and CDR2 SMNVEV (reference sequence). V shed 5 bases and J shed 0 bases, with 14 bases lying between them. The CDR3 is 17 residues long. CDR3 protein: CASSRGPPSSYNSPLHF. The CDR3 DNA reads as TGTGCCAGCAGTAGGGGACCCCCGAGCTCCTATAATTCACCCCTCCACTTT.

This clonotype was observed a handful of times. This chain connects TRBV11-3 to TRBJ2-1; TRBD2 matches at 11 bases. V lost 0 bases, J lost 8 bases, and 18 bases stayed unmatched. This CDR3 has 20 amino acids. Germline V gene sequence: CDR1 SGHNT, CDR2 YENEEA. The CDR3 DNA reads as TGTGCCAGCAGCTTAGATGGGCCTCCACTAGCGGGAGAGAACCCGCATGAGCAGTTCTTC. This gives the protein CASSLDGPPLAGENPHEQFF.

In this sample, this clonotype turned up many times. The V call is TRBV12-3 or TRBV12-4, the J call TRBJ2-1; D gene unclear. The CDR3 has 15 residues. With 5 bases removed from V and 5 bases from J, the gap between germline ends came to 16 bases. The CDR3 DNA reads TGTGCCAGCAGTCTGACACCCACATTTAACAATGAGCAGTTCTTC. Amino acid sequence: CASSLTPTFNNEQFF.

This clonotype appeared a few times. The rearrangement uses TRBV19 and TRBJ2-1, with TRBD1 matching 9 bases. The CDR3 is made up of 16 amino acids. After removal of 4 bases from V and 5 bases from J, the junction contained 9 bases not matched to a gene. The V gene's germline CDR1 is LNHDA and CDR2 SQIVND (reference sequence). For the CDR3, the DNA is TGTGCCAGTAGTAACGGACAGGGGCGATTCGACAATGAGCAGTTCTTC. This translates into CASSNGQGRFDNEQFF.

The CDR3 DNA reads as TGCAGTGCAAGACCGGGACTAGCACGGTACAATGAGCAGTTCTTC. Encoded protein: CSARPGLARYNEQFF. The chain links TRBV20-1 to TRBJ2-1; 9 nucleotides agree with TRBD2. Germline lookup yields CDR1 DFQATT and CDR2 SNEGSKA (reference sequence). The CDR3 runs 15 residues. The J segment lost 4 bases and the V segment lost 6 bases, leaving 10 bases of the junction unmatched.

The chain recombines TRBV10-3 with TRBJ1-2; tentatively, D is TRBD1 (5 bases). Germline V gene lookup returns CDR1 ENHRY and CDR2 SYGVKD. CDR3 length: 14 residues. Trimming shortened V by 2 bases and J by 2 bases, and 9 bases separated the two germline ends. CDR3 sequence (DNA): TGTGCCATCAGTGAGGGGGGTTCGAACTATGGCTACACCTTC. Translation: CAISEGGSNYGYTF.

This clonotype was found a few times. The chain employs TRBV20-1 and TRBJ2-7; TRBD2 matches at 8 bases. The CDR3 totals 16 residues. The V gene end was trimmed by 3 bases and the J gene end by 6 bases; junction bases not matched to a gene: 16. Germline CDR1 reads DFQATT; CDR2 reads SNEGSKA (reference sequence). CDR3 nucleotides: TGCAGTGCTAGGGGGGGGGCGGGAGGAGGGCTGGGCGAGCAGTACTTC. Translating gives CSARGGAGGGLGEQYF.

This rearrangement joins TRBV6-2 or TRBV6-3 to TRBJ1-2; 10 nucleotides align to TRBD1. The V gene end was trimmed by 4 bases and the J gene end by 9 bases; junction bases not matched to a gene: 2. This CDR3 spans 12 amino acids. The germline gives CDR1 MNHEY, CDR2 SVGEGT. Here the CDR3 reads CASSSGQGSYTF. The CDR3 DNA follows: TGTGCCAGCAGTTCGGGACAGGGGAGCTACACCTTC.